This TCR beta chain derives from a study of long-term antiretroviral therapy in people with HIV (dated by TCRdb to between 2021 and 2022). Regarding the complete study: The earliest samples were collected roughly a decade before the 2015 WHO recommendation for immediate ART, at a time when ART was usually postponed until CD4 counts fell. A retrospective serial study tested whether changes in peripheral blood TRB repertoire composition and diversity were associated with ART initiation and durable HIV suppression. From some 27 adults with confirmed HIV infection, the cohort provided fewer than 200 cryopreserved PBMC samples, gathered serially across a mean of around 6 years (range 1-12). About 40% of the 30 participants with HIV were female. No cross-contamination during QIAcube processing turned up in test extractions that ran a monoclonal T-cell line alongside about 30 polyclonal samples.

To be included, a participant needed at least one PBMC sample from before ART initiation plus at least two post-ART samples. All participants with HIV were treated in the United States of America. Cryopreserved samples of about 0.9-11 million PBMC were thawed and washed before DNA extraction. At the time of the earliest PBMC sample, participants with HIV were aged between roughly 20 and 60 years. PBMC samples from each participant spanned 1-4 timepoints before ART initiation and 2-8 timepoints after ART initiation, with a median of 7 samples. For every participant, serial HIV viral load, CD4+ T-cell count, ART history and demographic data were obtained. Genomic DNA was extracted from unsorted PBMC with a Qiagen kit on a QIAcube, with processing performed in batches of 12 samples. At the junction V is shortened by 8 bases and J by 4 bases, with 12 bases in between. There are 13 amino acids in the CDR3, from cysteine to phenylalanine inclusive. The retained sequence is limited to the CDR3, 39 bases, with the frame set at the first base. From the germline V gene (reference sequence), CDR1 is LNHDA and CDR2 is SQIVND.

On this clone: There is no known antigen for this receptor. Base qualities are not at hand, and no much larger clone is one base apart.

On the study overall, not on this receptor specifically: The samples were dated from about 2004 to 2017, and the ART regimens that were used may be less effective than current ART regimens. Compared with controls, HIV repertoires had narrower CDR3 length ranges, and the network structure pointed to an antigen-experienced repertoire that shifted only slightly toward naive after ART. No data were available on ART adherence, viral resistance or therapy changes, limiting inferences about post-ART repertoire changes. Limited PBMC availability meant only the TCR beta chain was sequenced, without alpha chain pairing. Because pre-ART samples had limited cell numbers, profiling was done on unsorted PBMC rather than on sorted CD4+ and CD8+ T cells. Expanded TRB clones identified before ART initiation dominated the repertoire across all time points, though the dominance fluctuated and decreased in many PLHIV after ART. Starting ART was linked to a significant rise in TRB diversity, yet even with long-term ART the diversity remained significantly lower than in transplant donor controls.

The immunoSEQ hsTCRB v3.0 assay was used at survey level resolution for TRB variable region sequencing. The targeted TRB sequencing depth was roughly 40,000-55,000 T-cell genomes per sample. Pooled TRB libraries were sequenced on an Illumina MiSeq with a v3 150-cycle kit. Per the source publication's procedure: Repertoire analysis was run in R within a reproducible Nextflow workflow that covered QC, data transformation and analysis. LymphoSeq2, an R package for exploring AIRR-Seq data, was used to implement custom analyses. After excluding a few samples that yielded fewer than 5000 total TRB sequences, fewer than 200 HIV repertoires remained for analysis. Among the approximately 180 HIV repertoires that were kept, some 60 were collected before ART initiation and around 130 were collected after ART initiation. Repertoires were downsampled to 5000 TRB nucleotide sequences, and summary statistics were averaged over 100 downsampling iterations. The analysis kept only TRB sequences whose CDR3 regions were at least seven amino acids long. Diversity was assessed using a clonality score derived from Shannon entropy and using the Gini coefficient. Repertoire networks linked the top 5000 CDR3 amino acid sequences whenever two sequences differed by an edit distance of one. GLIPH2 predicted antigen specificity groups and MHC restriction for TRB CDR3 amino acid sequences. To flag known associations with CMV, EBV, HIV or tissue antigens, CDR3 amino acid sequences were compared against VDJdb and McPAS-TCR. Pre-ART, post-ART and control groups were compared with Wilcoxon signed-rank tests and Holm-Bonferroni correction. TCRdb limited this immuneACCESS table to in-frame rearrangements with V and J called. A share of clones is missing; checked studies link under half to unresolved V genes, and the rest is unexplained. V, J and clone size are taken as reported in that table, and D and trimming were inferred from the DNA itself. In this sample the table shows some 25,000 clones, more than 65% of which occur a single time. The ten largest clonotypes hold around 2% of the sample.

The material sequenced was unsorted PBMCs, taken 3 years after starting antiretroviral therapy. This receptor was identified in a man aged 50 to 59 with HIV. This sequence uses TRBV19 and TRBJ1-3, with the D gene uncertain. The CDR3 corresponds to CASDRAGGNTIYF. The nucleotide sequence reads TGTGCCAGTGATCGAGCCGGCGGAAACACCATATATTTT.